This TCR beta chain was observed in a study of blood T cell repertoires in COVID-19 (dated by TCRdb to the early 2020s). For context, the study as a whole: Samples covering the acute and convalescent phases of COVID-19 were provided by collaborators in the United States, Italy and Spain. Where available, HLA class I and class II types were taken from metadata supplied by the sample provider and were not determined by assay-based typing. The samples were drawn from two sources: the first 160 participants of the ongoing ImmuneRACE study, and 950 to 1,500 subjects contributed by 6 global collaborators. Nearly every sample came with metadata listing a de-identified subject ID, COVID-19 status, age in years and sex. The prospective study material was composed of cDNA or gDNA derived from T cells, B-cell-depleted T cells, or PBMCs. Subjects who had been exposed to COVID-19, were actively infected with it, or had recovered from it provided the deeply sampled blood TCRbeta repertoires that made up the dataset. A freely available public database, intended as a resource for researchers studying the immune response to SARS-CoV-2, is where the repertoires were released.

Details on this clone: Its cognate antigen has yet to be identified. Qualities for individual bases were not recorded, and no much larger clone is one base off.

Per the germline V gene (reference sequence), LGHDT is the CDR1 and YNNKEL is the CDR2. From cysteine to phenylalanine, the CDR3 is 14 amino acids long. The entry retains the CDR3 DNA only, 42 bases that are in frame from base 1. Clipping removes 5 bases from V and 3 bases from J, with 6 as the unmatched junction base count. Enrolling through a virtual design, the prospective study's participants ranged in age from roughly 18 to 95 years and lived across approximately 25 United States geographic areas. In the prospective study, participants were assigned to cohorts based on the clinical history participants reported in a screening survey and a study questionnaire. For ImmuneRACE Cohort 3, a participant was defined as recovered based on two consecutive negative NP/OP PCR tests, clearance by a healthcare professional, or resolution of symptoms. Each participant in the prospective study had whole blood, serum and a nasopharyngeal or oropharyngeal swab collected by mobile phlebotomists. Prospective study participants could optionally give additional blood draws and questionnaires over an approximately two-month period. Before DNA extraction, prospective study blood samples were shipped either frozen or at room temperature.

TCRbeta CDR3 regions were amplified from genomic DNA by means of the immunoSEQ Assay, a bias-controlled multiplex PCR. As for how the authors treated the data: The number of nucleated cells in each sample was estimated by amplification of reference gene primers within the assay. Sequence reads were collapsed and filtered to measure the absolute abundance of every unique TCRbeta CDR3 rearrangement. For each sample, productive Simpson clonality was calculated as the square root of Simpson's diversity index over productive rearrangements. Entries here come from immuneACCESS through TCRdb and include only in-frame sequences with V and J called. Some clones fail to appear in such tables; in the studies checked, an unresolved V gene covers under half of the shortfall, and the cause of the remainder is unknown. V and J calls plus clone size are reproduced from that table; the DNA served to infer D and trimming. The sample has 300,000 to 450,000 clones on record, 80% to 90% of them singletons. Over 0.95% of the sample is taken by the ten largest.

Study-level results and caveats: Clinical and demographic metadata were provided uncurated, with the amount varying by source and participant.

This clonotype was sampled from a young man who had recovered from COVID-19. The chain is encoded by TRBV3-1 (or the pseudogene TRBV3-2) joined to TRBJ2-7, and 8 bases in between align with TRBD1. The sequencing input was PBMCs or T cells enriched from blood (not recorded which). The CDR3 sequence is CASSRQGWLYEQYF. DNA sequence: TGTGCCAGCAGCAGACAGGGGTGGCTCTACGAGCAGTACTTC.